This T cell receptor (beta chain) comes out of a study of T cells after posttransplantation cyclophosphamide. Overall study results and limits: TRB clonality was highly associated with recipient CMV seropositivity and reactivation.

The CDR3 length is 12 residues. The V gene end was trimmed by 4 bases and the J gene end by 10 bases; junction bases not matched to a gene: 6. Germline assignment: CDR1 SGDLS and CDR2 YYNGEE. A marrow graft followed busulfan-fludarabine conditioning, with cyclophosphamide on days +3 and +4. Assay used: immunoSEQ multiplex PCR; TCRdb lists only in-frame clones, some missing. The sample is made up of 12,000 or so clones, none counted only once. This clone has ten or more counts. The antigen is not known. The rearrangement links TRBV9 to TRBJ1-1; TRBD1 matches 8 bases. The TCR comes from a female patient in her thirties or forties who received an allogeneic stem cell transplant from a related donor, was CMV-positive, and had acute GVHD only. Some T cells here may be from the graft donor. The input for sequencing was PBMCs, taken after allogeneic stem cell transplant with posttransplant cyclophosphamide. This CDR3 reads CASSPGQGRAFF. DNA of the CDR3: TGTGCCAGCAGCCCTGGACAGGGACGAGCTTTCTTT.